This T cell receptor (beta chain) was obtained from a study of Ad26.COV2.S vaccination and SARS-CoV-2 variants. Across the study: Intramuscular Ad26.COV2.S doses were given once or twice, 56 days apart.

Treatment reported: around 19 received Ad26.COV2.S at low or high dose, single or two shots; 5 received placebo; per-sample allocation not given. Day 63 after the first vaccine or placebo injection was the time point for sampling. General study points: The breadth of spike-specific CD8+ and CD4+ T cell responses after vaccination was reportedly substantial. Participants in the vaccine arm had higher spike-specific TCR breadth; placebo recipients had lower.

The assay was immunoSEQ multiplex PCR, and TCRdb's table has in-frame clones only and misses some. The sample contains about 470,000 clones, less than 95% of which appear only once. The germline CDR1 and CDR2 sequences are LNHNV and YYDKDF (reference sequence). The CDR3 length is 14 residues. V lost 3 bases to trimming and J lost 6 bases; unmatched junction nucleotides: 7. As to this clone: Antigen specificity is unknown.

The rearrangement joins TRBV15 to TRBJ2-7, with 8 bases fitting TRBD1. This receptor was taken from a person aged 18-60 years who received the Ad26.COV2.S COVID-19 vaccine or a placebo. The source was peripheral blood, collected in a trial of Ad26.COV2.S vaccine versus placebo. CDR3 amino acids: CATSRTGDTVEQYF. The CDR3 coding sequence is TGTGCCACCAGCAGGACAGGGGATACCGTCGAGCAGTACTTC.